This TCR beta chain was identified in a study of Ad26.COV2.S vaccination and SARS-CoV-2 variants. At the level of the study: The authors gave Ad26.COV2.S intramuscularly, either once or twice 56 days apart. Study-wide results and caveats: Analytic work on TCR breadth and depth might have understated the full extent of total T cell responses. A substantial breadth of spike-specific CD8+ and CD4+ T cell responses after vaccination has been reported. Participants in the vaccine arm had higher spike-specific TCR breadth; placebo recipients had lower.

TCRdb keeps only in-frame clones here, not all; method: immunoSEQ multiplex PCR. The sample has about 470,000 clones; about 90% are singletons. The CDR3 spans 16 residues. Germline CDR1 reads SEHNR; CDR2 reads FQNEAQ (reference sequence). V was trimmed by 1 base and J by 6 bases, leaving 15 bases between them. Treatment indicated: over 15 received Ad26.COV2.S at low or high dose, single or two shots; 5 received placebo; per-sample allocation not given. Material that was analyzed had been drawn on day 63 after the first vaccine or placebo injection. As concerns this clone: The antigen remains undetermined.

The sequence was obtained from a person aged 18-65 years who received the Ad26.COV2.S COVID-19 vaccine or a placebo. This sequence joins TRBV7-9 and TRBJ1-4; D possibly corresponds to TRBD1 (5 bases). The source was peripheral blood, collected in a trial of Ad26.COV2.S vaccine versus placebo. The CDR3 region has the DNA TGTGCCAGCAGCTTAGGGGGGACGAGTTACGATGAAAAACTGTTTTTT. Amino acids: CASSLGGTSYDEKLFF.